Given below is one TCR beta chain in context. TCR beta chains were sequenced at survey level with immunoSEQ. Some clones are missing from TCRdb's copy, which holds only in-frame ones; the method was immunoSEQ multiplex PCR. The repertoire holds 55,000 to 70,000 clones, 93% seen once, with roughly 4.6% in the top ten. V was trimmed by 11 bases and J by 6 bases, leaving 18 bases between them. Germline V gene lookup returns CDR1 MDHEN and CDR2 SYDVKM. The CDR3 contains 13 residues. This clonotype was sampled from a man aged 35 to 55 with rheumatoid arthritis. The sample consisted of PBMCs. The chain employs TRBV28 and TRBJ2-3; perhaps TRBD2 as D (6 bases). CDR3 loop: CAGMAGRLDTQYF. The CDR3 DNA reads TGTGCCGGCATGGCGGGAAGGTTGGATACGCAGTATTTT.